The rows below give T cell receptor beta chains drawn from one sample of a study of cytomegalovirus exposure and HLA in healthy donors. Sequencing was performed with immunoSEQ multiplex PCR; in TCRdb, only in-frame clones are kept and a portion is missing. This repertoire shows under 300,000 clones, approximately 86% found once; its top ten account for less than 1.2%. Sequenced sample: PBMCs. The receptors were sampled from a woman under 30 in good health and CMV-seronegative. Each CDR3 is given with its conserved first and last residue. The D gene is left open where the match is weak. The size of a clone is reported for some rows only, either as once, few or many, or as a class for expanded clones.

J: TRBJ2-2; D: -; size: -; V: TRBV27; DNA: TGTGCCAGCAGTTTAGCGCACCCAGGGGCGAACACCGGGGAGCTGTTTTTT; CDR3: CASSLAHPGANTGELFF
J: TRBJ2-7; D: -; size: once; V: TRBV18; DNA: TGTGCCAGCTCCCAGATGGGGGGCTCCTACGAGCAGTACTTC; CDR3: CASSQMGGSYEQYF
J: TRBJ1-4; D: -; size: once; V: TRBV2; DNA: TGTGCCAGCAGTGAATTCTTGGTTGGCCAGGGGAAGGAAAAACTGTTTTTT; CDR3: CASSEFLVGQGKEKLFF
J: TRBJ1-1; D: -; size: -; V: TRBV11-3; DNA: TGTGCCAGCAGCCTAGAGAGGTCCACTGAAGCTTTCTTT; CDR3: CASSLERSTEAFF
J: TRBJ1-1; D: -; size: -; V: TRBV18; DNA: TGTGCCAGCTCACCAAGGGGTGGTACAGTCGCAAAACCACTCAACACTGAAGCTTTCTTT; CDR3: CASSPRGGTVAKPLNTEAFF
J: TRBJ2-3; D: TRBD1; size: -; V: TRBV19; DNA: TGTGCCAGTAGTACCGGGACAGCAAGCACAGATACGCAGTATTTT; CDR3: CASSTGTASTDTQYF
J: TRBJ2-1; D: -; size: -; V: TRBV6-1; DNA: TGTGCCAGCAGTGAACTTCACGGCTCCTACAATGAGCAGTTCTTC; CDR3: CASSELHGSYNEQFF
J: TRBJ1-4; D: -; size: -; V: TRBV19; DNA: TGTGCCAGTAGCCCCAGGCGCGAAAAACTGTTTTTT; CDR3: CASSPRREKLFF
J: TRBJ2-3; D: -; size: -; V: TRBV2; DNA: TGTGCCAGCAGTGCAACTAGGGGAGGCAGCACAGATACGCAGTATTTT; CDR3: CASSATRGGSTDTQYF
J: TRBJ2-7; D: -; size: -; V: TRBV11-2; DNA: TGTGCCAGCAGCTTGAAGTTGAGCTCCTACGAGCAGTACTTC; CDR3: CASSLKLSSYEQYF
J: TRBJ1-1; D: TRBD1; size: -; V: TRBV19; DNA: TGTGCCAGTAGTGTCTCAGGGGGACGGACTGAAGCTTTCTTT; CDR3: CASSVSGGRTEAFF
J: TRBJ2-7; D: TRBD2; size: -; V: TRBV28; DNA: TGTGCCAGCAGTCCGGGGACTACCCTCAGAGGTTACGAGCAGTACTTC; CDR3: CASSPGTTLRGYEQYF
J: TRBJ2-7; D: -; size: -; V: TRBV4-1; DNA: TGCGCCAGCAGCCAAGAACTAGCCGAAAACTACGAGCAGTACTTC; CDR3: CASSQELAENYEQYF